These 2 T cell receptor beta chains were sequenced from one sample in a study of preoperative IRX-2 immunotherapy in early breast cancer (dated by TCRdb to about 2019). Interpreted using the paper, the treatment or condition label stands for: preoperative locoregional IRX-2 cytokine immunotherapy. Library method: the immunoSEQ multiplex PCR assay. Imported from immuneACCESS, the table was reduced by TCRdb to in-frame sequences with V and J called. These copies leave out some clones; in studies compared against another copy, an unresolved V gene accounts for under half, and the cause of the remainder is not known. This sample holds about 19,000 clones; approximately 86% were observed only once. The top ten constitute about 1% of the sample. This specimen was lymph node tissue, taken after IRX-2 immunotherapy. The receptors were gathered from a human donor with breast cancer.

This clone was observed a few times. The rearrangement links TRBV15 to TRBJ1-1; the D gene is possibly TRBD1 (5 bases). V was trimmed by 1 base and J by 5 bases, leaving 11 bases between them. CDR1 and CDR2 (germline): LNHNV, YYDKDF (reference sequence). This CDR3 is 14 amino acids long. CDR3 bases: TGTGCCACCAGCAGAGCCGGGACGAGGACTGAAGCTTTCTTT. This encodes CATSRAGTRTEAFF.

The chain recombines TRBV9 with TRBJ2-7; D not certain. Trimming took off 0 bases at V and 2 bases at J, with 12 bases between the two ends. The CDR3 is 15 residues long. Germline CDR1 and CDR2: SGDLS and YYNGEE. The CDR3 spells CASSVGEGSTYEQYF. The CDR3 nucleotides read TGTGCCAGCAGCGTAGGCGAAGGGTCAACCTACGAGCAGTACTTC. Supplemented by reference TRBV9 and TRBJ2-7, the full variable domain reads DSGVTQTPKHLITATGQRVTLRCSPRSGDLSVYWYQQSLDQGLQFLIQYYNGEERAKGNILERFSAQQFPDLHSELNLSSLELGDSALYFCASSVGEGSTYEQYFGPGTRLTVT.